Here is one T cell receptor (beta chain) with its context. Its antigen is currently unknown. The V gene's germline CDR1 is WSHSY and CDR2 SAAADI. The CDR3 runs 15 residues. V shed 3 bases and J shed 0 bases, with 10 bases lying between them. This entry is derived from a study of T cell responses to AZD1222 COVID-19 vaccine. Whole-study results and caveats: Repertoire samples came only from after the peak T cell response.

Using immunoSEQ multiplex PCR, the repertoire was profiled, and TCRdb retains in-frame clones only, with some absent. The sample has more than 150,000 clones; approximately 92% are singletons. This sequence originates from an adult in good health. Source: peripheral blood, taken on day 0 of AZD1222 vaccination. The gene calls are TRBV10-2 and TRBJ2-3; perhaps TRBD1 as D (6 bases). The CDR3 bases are TGCGCCAGCAGTGATCACAGGGCCAGCACAGATACGCAGTATTTT. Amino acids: CASSDHRASTDTQYF.